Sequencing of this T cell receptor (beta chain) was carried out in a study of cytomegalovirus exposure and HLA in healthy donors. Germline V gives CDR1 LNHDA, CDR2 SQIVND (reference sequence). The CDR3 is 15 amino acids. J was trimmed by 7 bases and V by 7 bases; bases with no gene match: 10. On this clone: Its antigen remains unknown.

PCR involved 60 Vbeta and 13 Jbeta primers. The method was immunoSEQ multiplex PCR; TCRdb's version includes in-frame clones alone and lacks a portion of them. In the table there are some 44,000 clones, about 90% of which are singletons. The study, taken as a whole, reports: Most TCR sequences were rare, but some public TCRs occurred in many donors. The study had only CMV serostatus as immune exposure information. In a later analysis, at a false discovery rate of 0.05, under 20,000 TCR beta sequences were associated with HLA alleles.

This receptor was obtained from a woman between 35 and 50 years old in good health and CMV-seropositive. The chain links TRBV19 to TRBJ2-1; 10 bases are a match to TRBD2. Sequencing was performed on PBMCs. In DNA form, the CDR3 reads TGTGCCAGTACCCTAAAGGCTAGCGGGAGAAATGAGCAGTTCTTC. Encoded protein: CASTLKASGRNEQFF.